This entry lists 29 T cell receptor beta chains sequenced from one sample in a study of OX40 agonist ivuxolimab in advanced cancers. Sequencing was performed with immunoSEQ multiplex PCR; in TCRdb, only in-frame clones are kept and a portion is missing. Seen here are about 33,000 clones, 65% to 85% observed once, and the top ten hold 20% to 25%. The sequencing here drew on CD4+ or CD8+ T cells sorted from blood, taken in a trial of the OX40 agonist ivuxolimab. Receptors were obtained from an adult with an advanced solid tumor such as melanoma, head and neck, liver or kidney cancer.

The rearrangement joins TRBV9 to TRBJ2-7; D could derive from TRBD1 or TRBD2 (5 bases each). Germline CDR1 SGDLS, CDR2 YYNGEE. V lost 2 bases to trimming and J lost 0 bases, with 12 bases between them. The CDR3 extends over 15 amino acids. Written as DNA, the CDR3 is TGTGCCAGCAGCGTCGGGGACCAACCCTCCTACGAGCAGTACTTC. Amino acids: CASSVGDQPSYEQYF.

V and J are TRBV4-2 and TRBJ1-1; TRBD1 is a possible D gene (5 bases). Germline V lookup: CDR1 LGHNA, CDR2 YNFKEQ. V was trimmed by 1 base and J by 7 bases, leaving 16 bases between them. This CDR3 has 15 amino acids. For the CDR3, the DNA is TGTGCCAGCAGCCAAGCTTCCGGTCGAGGGGTTGAAGCTTTCTTT. It codes for CASSQASGRGVEAFF.

The CDR3 DNA reads TGTGCCAGCAGCTCCGGACTAGCGGGATTCAGGGAGCTGTTTTTT. This codes for CASSSGLAGFRELFF. This chain connects TRBV5-8 to TRBJ2-2; TRBD2 aligns across 12 bases. This CDR3 is built from 15 residues. Germline V gene lookup returns CDR1 SGHTS and CDR2 YDEGEE. Trimming at V came to 3 bases and at J to 9 bases, leaving 6 bases not matched to a gene.

J is TRBJ2-1 and V is TRBV7-9; TRBD1 matches 12 bases. Germline CDR1 and CDR2: SEHNR and FQNEAQ (reference sequence). Trimming removed 5 bases from V and 7 bases from J; junction bases left unmatched: 12. CDR3 length: 17 residues. The CDR3 DNA reads TGTGCCAGCAGCCCACCGTATGGGACAGGGGGCTCGAATGAGCAGTTCTTC. Its protein is CASSPPYGTGGSNEQFF.

The chain joins TRBV6-1 to TRBJ2-2, with D maybe TRBD2 (5 bases). CDR3 length equals 14 residues. Germline V gene sequence: CDR1 MNHNS, CDR2 SASEGT. Trimming shortened V by 2 bases and J by 3 bases, and 7 bases separated the two germline ends. CDR3 nucleotide sequence: TGTGCCAGCAGTGAATCCGGGGACACCGGGGAGCTGTTTTTT. This gives the protein CASSESGDTGELFF.

The V call is TRBV27, the J call TRBJ1-1; the D is unclear. The ends were cut back, 3 bases at V and 4 bases at J, with 12 bases in the middle. Germline V gene data show CDR1 as MNHEY and CDR2 as SMNVEV (reference sequence). CDR3 length equals 14 residues. This chain's CDR3 is CASSFSGYGTEAFF. For the CDR3, the DNA is TGTGCCAGCAGTTTTTCTGGGTATGGCACTGAAGCTTTCTTT.

The chain has TRBV6-5 and TRBJ2-5, with D possibly matching TRBD1 (6 bases). The CDR3 consists of 14 residues. Trimming took off 2 bases at V and 5 bases at J, with 12 bases between the two ends. The germline gives CDR1 MNHEY, CDR2 SVGAGI. CDR3 DNA: TGTGCCAGCAGTTACGCGACAGGTGGGGAGACCCAGTACTTC. Amino acid sequence: CASSYATGGETQYF.

The J gene is TRBJ1-3, the V gene TRBV7-9; the D is unclear. The CDR3 extends over 17 amino acids. Trimming pared 3 bases from V and 0 bases from J, leaving 15 bases between. Looked up from germline, CDR1 is SEHNR and CDR2 is FQNEAQ (reference sequence). The CDR3 is CASSFGGLGHSGNTIYF. In nucleotides, the CDR3 is TGTGCCAGCAGCTTTGGAGGGTTAGGTCACTCTGGAAACACCATATATTTT.

This chain uses TRBV15 with TRBJ1-2, with D uncertain. In germline, CDR1 is LNHNV, CDR2 YYDKDF (reference sequence). Trimming removed 5 bases from V and 8 bases from J, with 18 bases in between. The CDR3 spans 14 residues. The CDR3 sequence is CATSPPGSLYGYTF. CDR3 nucleotides: TGTGCCACCAGCCCTCCGGGGTCGCTCTACGGCTACACCTTC.

The chain uses TRBV5-6 and TRBJ1-5; D is unresolved. The CDR3 has 13 amino acids. The V end was cut by 2 bases, the J end by 4 bases, with 7 bases between. Germline V lookup: CDR1 SGHDT, CDR2 YYEEEE. In nucleotides, the CDR3 is TGTGCCAGCAGCTTTTGGGGAAATCAGCCCCAGCATTTT. This gives the protein CASSFWGNQPQHF.

The rearrangement links TRBV10-2 to TRBJ2-7, with D maybe TRBD2 (6 bases). The length of the CDR3 is 15 residues. V dropped 7 bases and J dropped 1 base, with 17 bases sitting between them. Germline V gene lookup returns CDR1 WSHSY and CDR2 SAAADI. CDR3 in amino acids: CASKGGEVGSYEQYF. CDR3 in DNA: TGCGCCAGCAAAGGAGGGGAAGTGGGATCCTACGAGCAGTACTTC.

The chain is built from TRBV4-1 and TRBJ1-5; no definite D call. V lost 4 bases and J 9 bases, leaving 16 bases between the germline ends. CDR1 and CDR2 (germline): MGHRA, YSYEKL. This CDR3 region has 14 residues. In DNA, the CDR3 is TGCGCCAGCAGCCTTACGGAGTCCGCCGGGCCCCAGCATTTT. It yields the protein CASSLTESAGPQHF.

This clone was detected a few times. The gene calls are TRBV7-8 and TRBJ1-3, with 8 nucleotides matching TRBD1. CDR1 is SGHVS and CDR2 is FQNEAQ in the germline V gene. The CDR3 consists of 15 residues. Trimming cost V 7 bases and J 3 bases; bases outside gene matches: 8. The CDR3 region is CASKTGQGGGNTIYF. CDR3 DNA sequence: TGTGCCAGCAAGACCGGACAGGGAGGTGGAAACACCATATATTTT.

This clone turned up a few times. The rearrangement uses TRBV5-5 and TRBJ2-3, with 7 bases fitting TRBD1. Germline loops: CDR1 SGHKS, CDR2 YYEKEE (reference sequence). V lost 0 bases, J lost 3 bases, and 7 bases stayed unmatched. This CDR3 spans 16 amino acids. As DNA, the CDR3 is TGTGCCAGCAGCTTGGGACAGGGTGGAATGACAGATACGCAGTATTTT. It yields the protein CASSLGQGGMTDTQYF.

The J gene is TRBJ2-1, the V gene TRBV9, with 7 nucleotides matching TRBD2. J lost 1 base, V lost 6 bases, and 13 bases had no gene match. This CDR3 has 17 amino acids. Germline lookup yields CDR1 SGDLS and CDR2 YYNGEE. This chain's CDR3 is CASTDPERGGSYNEQFF. In nucleotides, the CDR3 is TGTGCCAGCACCGACCCGGAGCGGGGCGGGTCCTACAATGAGCAGTTCTTC.

This clone is labeled medium-sized. This chain uses TRBV30 with TRBJ1-2; D ambiguous. The germline V gene encodes CDR1 GTSNPN and CDR2 SVGIG (reference sequence). V gave up 1 base and J gave up 5 bases, with 11 bases separating them. The CDR3 length is 13 residues. CDR3 in DNA: TGTGCCTGGAGTGATGCTTTGCGATATGGCTACACCTTC. Translation: CAWSDALRYGYTF.

This chain links TRBV5-8 with TRBJ2-3; the D gene is possibly TRBD2 (6 bases). This CDR3 is 18 amino acids long. Germline CDR1 is SGHTS and CDR2 is YDEGEE. Trimming took 2 bases from V and 3 from J, leaving 22 bases between them. CDR3 nucleotide sequence: TGTGCCAGCAGCTTCTTAGACGTGATGATGGAGGGGACAGATACGCAGTATTTT. It yields the protein CASSFLDVMMEGTDTQYF.

The rearrangement uses TRBV28 and TRBJ1-5; 8 bases agree with TRBD1. Germline values: CDR1 MDHEN, CDR2 SYDVKM. CDR3 length: 15 amino acids. The J segment lost 3 bases and the V segment lost 1 base, leaving 2 bases of the junction unmatched. This chain's CDR3 is CASSLSDRVNQPQHF. The CDR3 nucleotides read TGTGCCAGCAGTTTATCGGACAGGGTCAATCAGCCCCAGCATTTT.

The chain couples TRBV13 to TRBJ2-1, with TRBD1 as a possible D gene (5 bases). Germline values: CDR1 PRHDT, CDR2 FYEKMQ (reference sequence). This CDR3 has 13 residues. Trimming left V 5 bases short and J 9 bases short, with 14 bases between. CDR3 in DNA: TGTGCCAGCAGCCCCGGGCGTACAGGTGAGCAGTTCTTC. This codes for CASSPGRTGEQFF.

The V gene is TRBV27, the J gene TRBJ1-5, with 7 nucleotides matching TRBD1. Germline-derived CDR1 and CDR2 are MNHEY and SMNVEV (reference sequence). Losses at the gene ends were 5 bases for V and 7 bases for J; bases not matched to a gene: 11. This CDR3 has 15 residues. DNA of the CDR3: TGTGCCAGCAGTCCCCGAGAGGGGGCAAGACAGCCCCAGCATTTT. Protein product: CASSPREGARQPQHF.

The J gene is TRBJ2-1, the V gene TRBV5-1; D ambiguous. This CDR3 has 15 residues. CDR1 is SGHRS, CDR2 YFSETQ, per germline. V gave up 5 bases and J gave up 2 bases, with 14 bases separating them. The CDR3 bases are TGCGCCAGCAGTCTGGCCGAACCTACCTACAATGAGCAGTTCTTC. It translates to CASSLAEPTYNEQFF.

The chain is built from TRBV4-1 and TRBJ2-7, with 7 bases that match TRBD1. The CDR3 is made up of 14 amino acids. Losses at the gene ends were 4 bases for V and 3 bases for J; bases not matched to a gene: 6. Germline values: CDR1 MGHRA, CDR2 YSYEKL. This chain's CDR3 is CASSRVGTDYEQYF. Written as DNA, the CDR3 is TGCGCCAGCAGCCGGGTGGGGACAGACTACGAGCAGTACTTC.

A single count supports this clone. The V and J genes are TRBV11-2 and TRBJ2-1; no reliable D call. This CDR3 spans 11 amino acids. Germline CDR1 and CDR2: SGHAT and FQNNGV. V was cut by 3 bases and J by 7 bases, with 4 bases left in between. The DNA of the CDR3 is TGTGCCAGCAGCTTCCCAAATGAGCAGTTCTTC. Translating gives CASSFPNEQFF.

The J gene is TRBJ2-2, the V gene TRBV5-4; no clear D gene. CDR1 and CDR2 from the germline V gene are SGHNT and YYREEE (reference sequence). The CDR3 has 15 residues. The V and J ends lost 0 bases and 9 bases respectively, with 15 bases between them. The CDR3 loop is CASSLVGVGNRELFF. DNA for the CDR3: TGTGCCAGCAGCTTGGTCGGAGTGGGGAATCGGGAGCTGTTTTTT.

J is TRBJ2-3 and V is TRBV7-3; 12 positions agree with TRBD2. This CDR3 comprises 14 residues. The germline V gene has CDR1 SGHTA and CDR2 FQGTGA. V shed 11 bases, J shed 5 bases, and the junction held 8 bases outside the gene matches. As DNA, the CDR3 is TGTGCCTCAGCCCTAGCGGGGGGGCAAGATACGCAGTATTTT. It specifies CASALAGGQDTQYF. The whole variable domain, filled in from reference TRBV7-3 and TRBJ2-3, reads GAGVSQTPSNKVTEKGKYVELRCDPISGHTALYWYRQSLGQGPEFLIYFQGTGAADDSGLPNDRFFAVRPEGSVSTLKIQRTERGDSAVYLCASALAGGQDTQYFGPGTRLTVL.

V and J are TRBV11-1 and TRBJ2-5; D gene uncertain. The germline gives CDR1 SGHAT, CDR2 FQDESV (reference sequence). The V end was cut by 5 bases, the J end by 3 bases, with 4 bases between. The CDR3 contains 11 residues. As DNA, the CDR3 is TGTGCCAGCAGCGCCGAAGAGACCCAGTACTTC. It specifies CASSAEETQYF.

The rearrangement joins TRBV5-4 to TRBJ2-3, with D perhaps given as TRBD1 or TRBD2 (5 bases each). Germline CDR1 is SGHNT and CDR2 is YYREEE (reference sequence). The V and J ends lost 4 bases and 7 bases respectively, with 16 bases between them. The length of the CDR3 is 14 residues. Written as DNA, the CDR3 is TGTGCCAGCAGCACCGGGACCCAAGGGCATACGCAGTATTTT. Protein: CASSTGTQGHTQYF.

V usage is TRBV28 and J usage is TRBJ1-6; D gene uncertain. Germline CDR1 reads MDHEN; CDR2 reads SYDVKM. With 2 bases removed from V and 10 bases from J, the gap between germline ends came to 6 bases. This CDR3 region has 12 residues. The CDR3 sequence is CASSLNGSPLHF. For the CDR3, the DNA is TGTGCCAGCAGTTTAAACGGCTCACCCCTCCACTTT.

This chain uses TRBV7-9 with TRBJ2-1, with a possible D match to TRBD2 (5 bases). CDR3 length: 15 amino acids. Germline V lookup: CDR1 SEHNR, CDR2 FQNEAQ (reference sequence). The ends were cut back, 5 bases at V and 6 bases at J, with 17 bases in the middle. DNA of the CDR3: TGTGCCAGCAGCGGGAGTTTTCAGGCGGGCAATGAGCAGTTCTTC. This translates into CASSGSFQAGNEQFF.